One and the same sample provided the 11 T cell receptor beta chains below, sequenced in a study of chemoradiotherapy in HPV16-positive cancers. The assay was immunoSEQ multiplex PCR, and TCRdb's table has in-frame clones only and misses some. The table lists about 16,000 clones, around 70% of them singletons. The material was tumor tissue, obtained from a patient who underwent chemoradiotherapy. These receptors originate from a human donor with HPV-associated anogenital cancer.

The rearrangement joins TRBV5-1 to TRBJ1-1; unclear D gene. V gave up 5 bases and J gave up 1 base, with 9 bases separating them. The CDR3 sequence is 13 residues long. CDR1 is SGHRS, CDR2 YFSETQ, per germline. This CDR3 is CASSWGENTEAFF. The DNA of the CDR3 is TGCGCCAGCAGTTGGGGAGAGAACACTGAAGCTTTCTTT.

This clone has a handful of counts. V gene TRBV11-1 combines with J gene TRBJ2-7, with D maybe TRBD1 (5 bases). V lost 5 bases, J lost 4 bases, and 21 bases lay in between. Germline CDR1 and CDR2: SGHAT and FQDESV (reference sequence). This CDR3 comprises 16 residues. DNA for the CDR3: TGTGCCAGCAGCGCACGGCTCGGGCAGACAGAATACGAGCAGTACTTC. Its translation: CASSARLGQTEYEQYF.

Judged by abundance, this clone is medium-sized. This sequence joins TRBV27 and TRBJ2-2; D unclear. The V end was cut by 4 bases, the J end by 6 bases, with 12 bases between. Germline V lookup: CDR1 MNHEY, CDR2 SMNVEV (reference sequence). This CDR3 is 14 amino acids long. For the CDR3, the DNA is TGTGCCAGCAGTTCTACCCTTATCGCCGGGGAGCTGTTTTTT. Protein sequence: CASSSTLIAGELFF.

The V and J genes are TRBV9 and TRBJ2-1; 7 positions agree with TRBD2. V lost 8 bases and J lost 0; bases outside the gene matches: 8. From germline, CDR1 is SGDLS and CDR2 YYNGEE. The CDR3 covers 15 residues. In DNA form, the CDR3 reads TGTGCCAGTTCTTCTGGCGGGGGCTCCTACAATGAGCAGTTCTTC. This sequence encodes CASSSGGGSYNEQFF.

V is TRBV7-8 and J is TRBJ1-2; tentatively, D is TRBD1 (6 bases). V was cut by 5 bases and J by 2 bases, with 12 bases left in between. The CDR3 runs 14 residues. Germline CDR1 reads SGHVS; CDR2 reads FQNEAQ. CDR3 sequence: CASSLRDKNYGYTF. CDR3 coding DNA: TGTGCCAGCAGCCTTAGGGACAAAAACTATGGCTACACCTTC.

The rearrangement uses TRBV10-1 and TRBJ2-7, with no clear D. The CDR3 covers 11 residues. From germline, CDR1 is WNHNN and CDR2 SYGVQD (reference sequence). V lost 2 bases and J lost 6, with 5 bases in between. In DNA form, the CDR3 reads TGCGCCAGCAGTGAGAGTCGCGAGCAGTACTTC. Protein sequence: CASSESREQYF.

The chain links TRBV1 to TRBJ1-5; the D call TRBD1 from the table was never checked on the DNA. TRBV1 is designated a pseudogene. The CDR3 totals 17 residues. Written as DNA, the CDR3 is TGCACCAGCAGCCAAGGGCAACAGGGGGCCCGCAATCAGCCCCAGCATTTT. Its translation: CTSSQGQQGARNQPQHF.

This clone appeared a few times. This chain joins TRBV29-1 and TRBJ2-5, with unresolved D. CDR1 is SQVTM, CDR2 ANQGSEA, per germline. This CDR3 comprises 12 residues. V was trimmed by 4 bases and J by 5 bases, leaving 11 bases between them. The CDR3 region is CSVALYTETQYF. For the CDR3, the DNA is TGCAGCGTTGCGCTCTATACGGAGACCCAGTACTTC.

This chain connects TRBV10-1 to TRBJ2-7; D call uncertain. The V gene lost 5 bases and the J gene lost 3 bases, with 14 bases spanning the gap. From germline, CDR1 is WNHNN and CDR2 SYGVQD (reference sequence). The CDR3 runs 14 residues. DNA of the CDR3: TGCGCCAGCAGTTCCCAAGTGGGTGGCTACGAGCAGTACTTC. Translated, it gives CASSSQVGGYEQYF.

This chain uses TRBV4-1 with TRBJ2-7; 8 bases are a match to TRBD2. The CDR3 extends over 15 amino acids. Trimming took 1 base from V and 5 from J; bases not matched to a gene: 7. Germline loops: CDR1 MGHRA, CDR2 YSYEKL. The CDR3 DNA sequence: TGCGCCAGCAGCCAAGGTCACGGGAGGGCCGACGAGCAGTACTTC. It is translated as CASSQGHGRADEQYF.

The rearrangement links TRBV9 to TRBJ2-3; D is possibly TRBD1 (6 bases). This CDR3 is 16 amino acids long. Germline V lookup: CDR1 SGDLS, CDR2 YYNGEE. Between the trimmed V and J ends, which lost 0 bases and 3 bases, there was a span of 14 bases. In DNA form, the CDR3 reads TGTGCCAGCAGCGTAGCGGGCAGGGGTTGGACAGATACGCAGTATTTT. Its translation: CASSVAGRGWTDTQYF.